The rows below give T cell receptor beta chains drawn from one sample of a study of CD8 T cells in ankylosing spondylitis. In TCRdb, the 5' RACE reads were re-called with MiXCR into one record per CDR3 protein. The repertoire holds approximately 150,000 distinct CDR3 sequences, roughly 10% seen once, with over 12% in the top ten. The sequenced material came from blood, either unsorted or a sorted T cell fraction (not recorded which). Every receptor here comes from a female donor with ankylosing spondylitis or in good health (not recorded which). CDR3s include the opening cysteine and the closing phenylalanine or tryptophan. A D gene is named only where the DNA matches it firmly. Clone size appears in some rows only: once, few, many, or a class for an expanded clone.

abundance | d_gene | j_gene | v_gene | CDR3aa | CDR3nt
many | TRBD1 | TRBJ2-2 | TRBV7-9 | CASSLPLGRGPTGELFF | TGTGCCAGCAGCTTACCCCTTGGCAGGGGGCCCACCGGGGAGCTGTTTTTT
NA | TRBD2 | TRBJ2-1 | TRBV27 | CASRGLAFNEQFF | TGTGCCAGCAGGGGACTAGCGTTCAATGAGCAGTTCTTC
NA | NA | TRBJ2-6 | TRBV7-9 | CASAEGSGANVLTF | TGTGCCAGCGCGGAGGGCTCTGGGGCCAACGTCCTGACTTTC
NA | NA | TRBJ2-2 | TRBV12-3/TRBV12-4 | CASSSGGPGTGELFF | TGTGCCAGCAGCTCCGGAGGGCCGGGAACCGGGGAGCTGTTTTTT
many | NA | TRBJ2-2 | TRBV4-3 | CASSQDRSDTGELFF | TGCGCCAGCAGCCAAGATCGCAGTGACACCGGGGAGCTGTTTTTT
NA | TRBD1 | TRBJ2-7 | TRBV9 | CASSPSGTVNEQYF | TGTGCCAGCAGCCCCTCCGGGACAGTTAACGAGCAGTACTTC
few | NA | TRBJ2-1 | TRBV4-3 | CASSGGVARHPYNEQFF | TGCGCCAGCAGCGGAGGAGTAGCGAGACACCCCTACAATGAGCAGTTCTTC
NA | TRBD1 | TRBJ2-2 | TRBV30 | CAWSPGTGSVELFF | TGTGCCTGGAGCCCCGGGACAGGGTCCGTGGAGCTGTTTTTT
NA | TRBD2 | TRBJ2-7 | TRBV6-2/TRBV6-3 | CASGGLAVLYEQYF | TGTGCCAGCGGAGGACTAGCGGTTCTCTACGAGCAGTACTTC
NA | NA | TRBJ1-3 | TRBV11-2 | CASSPSGLGNTIYF | TGTGCCAGCAGCCCCAGTGGGCTGGGGAACACCATATATTTT
few | NA | TRBJ2-2 | TRBV5-6 | CASSLDGFPGELFF | TGTGCCAGCAGCTTGGACGGTTTTCCCGGGGAGCTGTTTTTT
few | TRBD1 | TRBJ2-1 | TRBV18 | CASSQGAESYNEQFF | TGTGCCAGCTCACAGGGGGCCGAAAGCTACAATGAGCAGTTCTTC
NA | NA | TRBJ2-1 | TRBV27 | CASSLSSGLRYNEQFF | TGTGCCAGCAGTTTATCGAGCGGACTTCGATACAATGAGCAGTTCTTC
NA | TRBD2 | TRBJ2-1 | TRBV9 | CASSVKGAGYNEQFF | TGTGCCAGCAGCGTAAAAGGAGCGGGATACAATGAGCAGTTCTTC
NA | NA | TRBJ2-5 | TRBV30 | CAWSVLGQGGETQYF | TGTGCCTGGAGTGTACTGGGGCAGGGGGGGGAGACCCAGTACTTC
many | NA | TRBJ1-3 | TRBV4-3 | CASSQDGSGNTIYF | TGCGCCAGCAGCCAAGACGGGTCTGGAAACACCATATATTTT
NA | NA | TRBJ1-2 | TRBV7-8 | CASSSGGGSYTF | TGTGCCAGCAGCTCAGGTGGGGGGAGCTACACCTTC
NA | NA | TRBJ1-1 | TRBV29-1 | CSGTAGTEAFF | TGCAGCGGGACGGCGGGCACTGAAGCTTTCTTT
many | TRBD1 | TRBJ2-7 | TRBV7-6 | CASSQTGAAYEQYF | TGTGCCAGCAGTCAGACAGGGGCCGCCTACGAGCAGTACTTC
NA | NA | TRBJ2-7 | TRBV27 | CASAISKPYEQYF | TGTGCCAGCGCCATCTCCAAACCCTACGAGCAGTACTTC
NA | TRBD2 | TRBJ2-2 | TRBV4-3 | CASSQGVSGFVGELFF | TGCGCCAGCAGCCAAGGTGTTAGCGGGTTCGTCGGGGAGCTGTTTTTT
few | NA | TRBJ1-2 | TRBV7-6 | CASSIGGIAYGYTF | TGTGCCAGCAGCATAGGGGGTATCGCCTATGGCTACACCTTC
NA | NA | TRBJ2-1 | TRBV5-4 | CASSLSVGSLPNEQFF | TGTGCCAGCAGCTTGAGCGTGGGGAGTTTACCCAATGAGCAGTTCTTC
many | NA | TRBJ2-5 | TRBV12-3/TRBV12-4 | CASSLAAGGVETQYF | TGTGCCAGCAGCCTCGCGGCCGGTGGGGTAGAGACCCAGTACTTC
few | TRBD2 | TRBJ2-3 | TRBV27 | CASSIGTSGRDTQYF | TGTGCCAGCAGTATCGGGACTAGCGGAAGGGATACGCAGTATTTT
many | NA | TRBJ2-1 | TRBV11-2 | CASTHVGLNNEQFF | TGTGCCAGCACCCATGTGGGGTTAAACAATGAGCAGTTCTTC
few | NA | TRBJ2-5 | TRBV20-1 | CSEGERGGTQYF | TGCAGTGAGGGGGAAAGGGGGGGGACCCAGTACTTC
NA | NA | TRBJ2-1 | TRBV29-1 | CSARGGQVNEQFF | TGCAGCGCCCGTGGGGGACAAGTGAATGAGCAGTTCTTC
few | NA | TRBJ2-7 | TRBV21-1 | CASTWTSDYEQYF | TGTGCCAGCACCTGGACTAGCGACTACGAGCAGTACTTC
NA | NA | TRBJ2-1 | TRBV12-3/TRBV12-4 | CASSPEVSNDNEQFF | TGTGCCAGCAGTCCCGAGGTGAGTAACGACAATGAGCAGTTCTTC
NA | TRBD2 | TRBJ2-1 | TRBV7-2 | CASPRPGTNFGHEQFF | TGTGCCAGCCCCCGGCCGGGGACTAACTTCGGTCATGAGCAGTTCTTC
NA | NA | TRBJ1-1 | TRBV28 | CASRGEAFF | TGTGCCAGCCGGGGGGAAGCTTTCTTT
many | NA | TRBJ1-1 | TRBV15 | CATSNPREGTEAFF | TGTGCCACCAGCAACCCCCGGGAAGGCACTGAAGCTTTCTTT
many | NA | TRBJ1-1 | TRBV11-2 | CASSWGTEAFF | TGTGCCAGCAGCTGGGGGACTGAAGCTTTCTTT
NA | NA | TRBJ1-2 | TRBV5-1 | CASTPDLGGYGYTF | TGCGCCAGCACCCCGGACCTAGGGGGCTATGGCTACACCTTC
NA | TRBD1 | TRBJ2-3 | TRBV7-2 | CASSLRQGGSTDTQYF | TGTGCCAGCAGCTTAAGACAGGGGGGTAGCACAGATACGCAGTATTTT
many | TRBD2 | TRBJ2-2 | TRBV20-1 | CSAITSGTGELFF | TGCAGTGCTATCACTAGCGGGACCGGGGAGCTGTTTTTT
few | NA | TRBJ2-1 | TRBV7-2 | CASSFGLANEQFF | TGTGCCAGCAGCTTCGGACTGGCCAATGAGCAGTTCTTC
many | TRBD1 | TRBJ1-6 | TRBV6-1 | CASSRDRDNSPLHF | TGTGCCAGCAGTAGGGACAGGGATAATTCACCCCTCCACTTT
many | NA | TRBJ2-3 | TRBV12-3/TRBV12-4 | CASSPPSGFSTDTQYF | TGTGCCAGCAGCCCCCCGAGCGGGTTTAGCACAGATACGCAGTATTTT
NA | NA | TRBJ2-5 | TRBV9 | CASSDRDLGETQYF | TGTGCCAGCAGCGACCGGGACCTAGGAGAGACCCAGTACTTC
NA | NA | TRBJ2-5 | TRBV28 | CASSFGFQETQYF | TGTGCCAGCAGTTTCGGGTTCCAAGAGACCCAGTACTTC
NA | NA | TRBJ2-7 | TRBV20-1 | CSARGLNYEQYF | TGCAGTGCTAGAGGGTTAAACTACGAGCAGTACTTC
few | NA | TRBJ2-5 | TRBV7-7 | CASSHWDGETQYF | TGTGCTAGCAGTCACTGGGACGGGGAGACCCAGTACTTC
NA | TRBD1 | TRBJ1-2 | TRBV30 | CAWSPGQGAYGYTF | TGTGCCTGGAGCCCGGGACAGGGGGCCTATGGCTACACCTTC
few | NA | TRBJ2-3 | TRBV28 | CASSLGAEAASTDTQYF | TGTGCCAGCAGTTTAGGGGCCGAGGCGGCTAGCACAGATACGCAGTATTTT
NA | TRBD2 | TRBJ2-3 | TRBV7-6 | CASSLGGLAGTDTQYF | TGTGCCAGCAGCTTGGGGGGACTAGCGGGAACGGATACGCAGTATTTT
few | TRBD2 | TRBJ2-3 | TRBV10-3 | CATAHSGSVSHSTDTQYF | TGTGCGACCGCCCACAGCGGGAGCGTTAGCCATTCGACAGATACGCAGTATTTT
many | TRBD1 | TRBJ1-1 | TRBV7-9 | CASSFDRGTEAFF | TGTGCCAGCAGCTTTGACAGGGGAACTGAAGCTTTCTTT
NA | NA | TRBJ2-2 | TRBV29-1 | CSVEDSMSGELFF | TGCAGCGTTGAAGATAGTATGTCCGGGGAGCTGTTTTTT
few | TRBD2 | TRBJ2-1 | TRBV7-9 | CASSLAGLAGNEQFF | TGTGCCAGCAGCTTAGCGGGACTAGCGGGAAATGAGCAGTTCTTC
NA | NA | TRBJ2-3 | TRBV24-1 | CATSDIRLGTQYF | TGTGCCACCAGTGATATAAGGCTGGGTACGCAGTATTTT
few | NA | TRBJ2-3 | TRBV4-2 | CASSPLLEGENTDTQYF | TGTGCCAGCAGCCCTTTACTCGAGGGAGAGAACACAGATACGCAGTATTTT
once | NA | TRBJ1-1 | TRBV7-8 | CASSSYMNTEAFF | TGTGCCAGCAGCTCATATATGAACACTGAAGCTTTCTTT